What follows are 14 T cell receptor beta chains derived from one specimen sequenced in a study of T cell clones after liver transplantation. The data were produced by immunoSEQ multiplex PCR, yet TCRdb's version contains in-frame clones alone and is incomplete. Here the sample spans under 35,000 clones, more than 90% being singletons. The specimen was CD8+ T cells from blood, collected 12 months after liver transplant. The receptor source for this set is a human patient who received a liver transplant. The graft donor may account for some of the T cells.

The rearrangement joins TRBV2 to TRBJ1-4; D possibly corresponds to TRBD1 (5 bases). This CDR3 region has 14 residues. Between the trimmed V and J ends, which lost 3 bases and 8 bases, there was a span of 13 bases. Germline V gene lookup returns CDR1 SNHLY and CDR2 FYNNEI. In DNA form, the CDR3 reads TGTGCCAGCAGTGAGCGGCAGGGATACGAAAAACTGTTTTTT. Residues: CASSERQGYEKLFF. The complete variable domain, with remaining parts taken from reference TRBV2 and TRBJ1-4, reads EPEVTQTPSHQVTQMGQEVILRCVPISNHLYFYWYRQILGQKVEFLVSFYNNEISEKSEIFDDQFSVERPDGSNFTLKIRSTKLEDSAMYFCASSERQGYEKLFFGSGTQLSVL.

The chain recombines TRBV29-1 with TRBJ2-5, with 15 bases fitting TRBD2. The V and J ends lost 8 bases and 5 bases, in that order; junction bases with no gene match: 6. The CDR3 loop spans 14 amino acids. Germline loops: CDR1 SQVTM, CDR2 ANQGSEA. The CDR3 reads CSSAGTSGRETQYF. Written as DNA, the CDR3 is TGCAGCTCTGCGGGGACTAGCGGGAGGGAGACCCAGTACTTC.

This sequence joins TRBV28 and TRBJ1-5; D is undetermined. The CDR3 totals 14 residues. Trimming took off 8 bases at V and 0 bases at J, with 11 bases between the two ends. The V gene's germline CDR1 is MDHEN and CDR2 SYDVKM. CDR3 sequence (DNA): TGTGCCAGCCACCAGAGATATAGCAATCAGCCCCAGCATTTT. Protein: CASHQRYSNQPQHF.

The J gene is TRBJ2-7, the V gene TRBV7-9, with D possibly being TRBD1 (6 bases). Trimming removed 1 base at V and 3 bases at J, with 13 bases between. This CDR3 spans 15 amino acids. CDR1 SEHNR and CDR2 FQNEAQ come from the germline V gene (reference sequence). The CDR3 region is CASSLGGLVNYEQYF. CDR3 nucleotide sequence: TGTGCCAGCAGCTTAGGGGGGCTAGTTAACTACGAGCAGTACTTC.

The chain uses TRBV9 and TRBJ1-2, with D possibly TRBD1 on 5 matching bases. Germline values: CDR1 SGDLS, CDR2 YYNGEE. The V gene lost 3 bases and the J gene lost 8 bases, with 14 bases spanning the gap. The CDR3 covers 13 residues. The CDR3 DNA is TGTGCCAGCAGCGCCGGGGGACCGGGGGGCTACACCTTC. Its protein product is CASSAGGPGGYTF.

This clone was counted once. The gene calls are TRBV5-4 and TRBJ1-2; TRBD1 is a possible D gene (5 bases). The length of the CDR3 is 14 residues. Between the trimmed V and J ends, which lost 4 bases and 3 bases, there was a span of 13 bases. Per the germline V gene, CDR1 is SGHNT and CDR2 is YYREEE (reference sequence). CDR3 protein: CASSPGAVYYGYTF. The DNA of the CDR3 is TGTGCCAGCAGCCCCGGGGCGGTGTACTATGGCTACACCTTC.

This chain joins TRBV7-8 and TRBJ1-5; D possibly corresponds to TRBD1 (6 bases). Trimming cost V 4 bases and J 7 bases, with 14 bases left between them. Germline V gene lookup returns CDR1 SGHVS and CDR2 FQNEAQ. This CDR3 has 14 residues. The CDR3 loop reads CASSSHRDGQPQHF. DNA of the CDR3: TGTGCCAGCAGCTCCCACAGGGACGGCCAGCCCCAGCATTTT.

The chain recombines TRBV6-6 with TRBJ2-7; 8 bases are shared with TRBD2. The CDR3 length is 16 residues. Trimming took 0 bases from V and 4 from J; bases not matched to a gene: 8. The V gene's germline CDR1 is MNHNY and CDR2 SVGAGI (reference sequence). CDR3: CASSYSIPREGYEQYF. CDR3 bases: TGTGCCAGCAGTTACTCGATTCCCCGGGAGGGTTACGAGCAGTACTTC.

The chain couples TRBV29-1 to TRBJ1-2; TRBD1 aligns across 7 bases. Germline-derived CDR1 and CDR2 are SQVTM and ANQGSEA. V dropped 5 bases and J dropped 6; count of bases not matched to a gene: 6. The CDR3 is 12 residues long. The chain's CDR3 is CSVTGTADGYTF. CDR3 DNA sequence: TGCAGCGTTACCGGGACAGCGGATGGCTACACCTTC.

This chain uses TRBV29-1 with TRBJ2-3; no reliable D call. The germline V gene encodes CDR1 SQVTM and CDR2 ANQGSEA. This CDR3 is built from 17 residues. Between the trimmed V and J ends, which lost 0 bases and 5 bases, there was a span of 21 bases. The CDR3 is CSVEDYDEERNQDTQYF. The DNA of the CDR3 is TGCAGCGTTGAAGATTATGACGAGGAAAGAAACCAAGATACGCAGTATTTT.

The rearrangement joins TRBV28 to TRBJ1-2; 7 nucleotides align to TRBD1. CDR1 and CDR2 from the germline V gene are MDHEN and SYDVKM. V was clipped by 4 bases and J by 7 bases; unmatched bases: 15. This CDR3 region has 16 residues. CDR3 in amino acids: CASSSTGTVLPTGYTF. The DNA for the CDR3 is TGTGCCAGCAGTTCAACCGGGACAGTTTTACCAACTGGCTACACCTTC.

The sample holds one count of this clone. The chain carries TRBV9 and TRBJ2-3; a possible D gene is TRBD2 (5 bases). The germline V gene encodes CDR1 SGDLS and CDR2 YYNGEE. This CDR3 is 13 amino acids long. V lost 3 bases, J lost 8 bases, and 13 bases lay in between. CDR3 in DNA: TGTGCCAGCAGCGCCGGGGATAGAAGTACGCAGTATTTT. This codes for CASSAGDRSTQYF.

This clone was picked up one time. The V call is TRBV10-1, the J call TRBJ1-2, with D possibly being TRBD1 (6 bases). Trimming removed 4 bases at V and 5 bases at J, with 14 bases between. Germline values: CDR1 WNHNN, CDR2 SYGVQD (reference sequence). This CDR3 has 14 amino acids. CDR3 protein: CASSGGQGIYGYTF. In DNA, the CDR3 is TGCGCCAGCAGTGGAGGGCAGGGGATTTATGGCTACACCTTC.

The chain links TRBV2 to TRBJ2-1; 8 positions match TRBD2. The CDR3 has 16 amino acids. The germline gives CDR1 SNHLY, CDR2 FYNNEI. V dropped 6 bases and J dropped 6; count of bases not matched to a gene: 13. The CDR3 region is CASRDGRATQGNEQFF. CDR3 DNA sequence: TGTGCCAGCAGAGACGGGAGGGCCACTCAGGGCAATGAGCAGTTCTTC.